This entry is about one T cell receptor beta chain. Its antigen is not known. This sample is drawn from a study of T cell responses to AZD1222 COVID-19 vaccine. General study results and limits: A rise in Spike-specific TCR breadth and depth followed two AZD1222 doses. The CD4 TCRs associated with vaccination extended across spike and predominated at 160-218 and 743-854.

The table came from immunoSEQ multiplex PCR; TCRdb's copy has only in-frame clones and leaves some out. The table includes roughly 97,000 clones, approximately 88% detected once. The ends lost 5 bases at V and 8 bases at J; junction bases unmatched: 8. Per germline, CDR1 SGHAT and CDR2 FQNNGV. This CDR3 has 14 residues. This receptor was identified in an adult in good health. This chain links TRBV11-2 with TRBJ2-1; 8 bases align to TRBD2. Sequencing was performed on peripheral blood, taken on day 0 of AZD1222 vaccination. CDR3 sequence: CASSPGLASDEQFF. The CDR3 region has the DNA TGTGCCAGCAGCCCCGGACTAGCAAGCGATGAGCAGTTCTTC.